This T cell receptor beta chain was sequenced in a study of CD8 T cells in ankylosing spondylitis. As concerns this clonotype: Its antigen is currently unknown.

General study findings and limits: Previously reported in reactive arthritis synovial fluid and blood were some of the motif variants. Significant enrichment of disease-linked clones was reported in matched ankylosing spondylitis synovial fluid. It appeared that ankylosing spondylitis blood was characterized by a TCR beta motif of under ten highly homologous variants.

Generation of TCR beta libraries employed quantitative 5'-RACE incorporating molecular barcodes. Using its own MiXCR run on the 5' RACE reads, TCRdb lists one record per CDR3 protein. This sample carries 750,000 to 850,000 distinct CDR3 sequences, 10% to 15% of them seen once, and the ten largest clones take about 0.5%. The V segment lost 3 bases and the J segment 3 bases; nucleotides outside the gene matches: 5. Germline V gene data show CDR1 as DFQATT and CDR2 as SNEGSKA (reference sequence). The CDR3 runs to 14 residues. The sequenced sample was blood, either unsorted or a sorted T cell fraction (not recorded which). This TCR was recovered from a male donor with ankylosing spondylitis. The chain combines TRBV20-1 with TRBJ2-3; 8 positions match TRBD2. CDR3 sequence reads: CSASGGAGTDTQYF. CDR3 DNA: TGCAGTGCTAGCGGGGGGGCCGGGACAGATACGCAGTATTTT.